These T cell receptor beta chains were read from a single sample in a study of OX40 agonist ivuxolimab in advanced cancers. Clones were read by immunoSEQ multiplex PCR, and TCRdb kept only the in-frame ones, dropping some. The sample contains about 77,000 clones, around 86% of which appear only once. The sequenced sample was CD4+ or CD8+ T cells sorted from blood, obtained in a trial of the OX40 agonist ivuxolimab. The receptors shown here come from an adult with an advanced solid tumor such as melanoma, head and neck, liver or kidney cancer. Both conserved end residues are part of each CDR3. The D gene is left open where the match is weak. The size of a clone is reported for some rows only, either as once, few or many, or as a class for expanded clones.

cdr3_aa	cdr3_nt	clone_size	v_call	j_call	d_call
CASSRRLVTDTQYF	TGCGCCAGCAGCCGCAGACTAGTAACAGATACGCAGTATTTT	once	TRBV4-3	TRBJ2-3	-
CASIIAVLGAQYF	TGTGCCAGCATCATAGCTGTACTCGGGGCCCAGTACTTC	-	TRBV27	TRBJ2-5	-
CASSPGQGLNSPLHF	TGTGCCAGCAGTCCGGGACAGGGGTTGAATTCACCCCTCCACTTT	-	TRBV6-5	TRBJ1-6	TRBD1
CASSRGRHLNTGELFF	TGTGCCAGCAGCCGAGGGAGACACCTAAACACCGGGGAGCTGTTTTTT	-	TRBV11-2	TRBJ2-2	-
CASSVVGGSPEAFF	TGTGCCAGCAGCGTAGTTGGGGGTTCCCCTGAAGCTTTCTTT	-	TRBV9	TRBJ1-1	-
CASSLLGGQPQHF	TGTGCCAGCAGTTTATTGGGGGGTCAGCCCCAGCATTTT	-	TRBV28	TRBJ1-5	-
CASSLAPTGVYEQFF	TGCGCCAGCAGCTTGGCCCCGACAGGGGTTTATGAGCAGTTCTTC	-	TRBV5-1	TRBJ2-1	TRBD1
CASSLLGEQFF	TGTGCCAGCAGTTTATTGGGTGAGCAGTTCTTC	once	TRBV28	TRBJ2-1	-
CASRKGQGFYGYTF	TGTGCCAGTAGAAAAGGGCAGGGTTTTTATGGCTACACCTTC	-	TRBV19	TRBJ1-2	-
CSVEGSGGAPDTQYF	TGCAGCGTTGAAGGTTCGGGGGGGGCCCCAGATACGCAGTATTTT	-	TRBV29-1	TRBJ2-3	TRBD2
CATGRGYEQYF	TGTGCCACGGGCCGAGGGTACGAGCAGTACTTC	few	TRBV7-9	TRBJ2-7	-
CASSGTAYEQYF	TGCGCCAGCAGCGGGACAGCCTACGAGCAGTACTTC	-	TRBV10-2	TRBJ2-7	TRBD1
CASSLNLGNYEQYF	TGTGCCAGCAGTTTAAACCTGGGAAATTACGAGCAGTACTTC	-	TRBV27	TRBJ2-7	-
CASSLVASGKETQYF	TGCGCCAGCAGCTTGGTGGCTAGCGGTAAAGAGACCCAGTACTTC	-	TRBV5-1	TRBJ2-5	TRBD2
CASSFSGVAKNIQYF	TGTGCCAGCAGTTTCTCCGGGGTAGCCAAAAACATTCAGTACTTC	-	TRBV28	TRBJ2-4	-
CASSQEGQGSPSETQYF	TGCGCCAGCAGCCAAGAAGGCCAGGGGAGCCCATCAGAGACCCAGTACTTC	-	TRBV4-1	TRBJ2-5	-
CASSQDGLEYNEQFF	TGTGCCAGCAGCCAAGATGGACTAGAGTACAATGAGCAGTTCTTC	-	TRBV4-2	TRBJ2-1	TRBD2
CASSRTSGYNEQFF	TGTGCCAGCAGCCGGACTAGCGGATACAATGAGCAGTTCTTC	-	TRBV7-2	TRBJ2-1	TRBD2
CAIRTSGQGAMGETQYF	TGTGCCATCAGGACGTCCGGACAGGGGGCGATGGGTGAGACCCAGTACTTC	once	TRBV10-3	TRBJ2-5	TRBD1
CASRPDRGRELFF	TGTGCCAGCAGACCGGACAGGGGAAGAGAACTGTTTTTT	-	TRBV6-5	TRBJ1-4	TRBD1
CASSYRSRSYYEQYF	TGTGCCAGCAGTTATCGGTCTAGGTCGTACTACGAGCAGTACTTC	-	TRBV6-6	TRBJ2-7	-
CASSYRGDTEYEQYF	TGTGCCAGCAGTTACCGTGGGGATACCGAATACGAGCAGTACTTC	-	TRBV6-5	TRBJ2-7	-
CASSPNGRFTSGNTIYF	TGTGCCAGCAGTCCGAATGGCAGGTTCACCTCTGGAAACACCATATATTTT	-	TRBV28	TRBJ1-3	-
CASSLADRDQETQYF	TGCGCCAGCAGCTTGGCGGACAGGGACCAAGAGACCCAGTACTTC	-	TRBV5-1	TRBJ2-5	TRBD1
CASSLDAPGANSPLHF	TGTGCCAGCAGCTTAGACGCTCCTGGGGCTAATTCACCCCTCCACTTT	few	TRBV7-9	TRBJ1-6	-
CSVERGGREAFF	TGCAGCGTTGAACGAGGGGGAAGGGAAGCTTTCTTT	-	TRBV29-1	TRBJ1-1	-
CASSRRPSGNTIYF	TGTGCCAGCAGTCGACGGCCGTCTGGAAACACCATATATTTT	-	TRBV27	TRBJ1-3	-
CASSASLRQGQNIQYF	TGTGCCAGCAGCGCCTCCCTCCGACAGGGACAAAACATTCAGTACTTC	-	TRBV9	TRBJ2-4	TRBD1
CASSQEAVRGNEQFF	TGCGCCAGCAGCCAAGAGGCCGTTCGGGGAAATGAGCAGTTCTTC	-	TRBV4-3	TRBJ2-1	-
CASSPGHQYEQYF	TGTGCCAGCAGCCCGGGACACCAGTACGAGCAGTACTTC	few	TRBV7-7	TRBJ2-7	-
CAWSPDRGLNNQPQHF	TGTGCCTGGAGTCCGGACAGGGGGTTGAACAATCAGCCCCAGCATTTT	-	TRBV30	TRBJ1-5	TRBD1
CASGLMGLNEQFF	TGTGCCAGCGGACTGATGGGATTAAATGAGCAGTTCTTC	-	TRBV13	TRBJ2-1	-
CASSEKSGGIPPLHF	TGTGCCAGCAGTGAAAAGTCGGGGGGGATTCCACCCCTCCACTTT	once	TRBV6-1	TRBJ1-6	-
CASSFLADTQYF	TGTGCCAGTAGTTTCCTAGCAGATACGCAGTATTTT	-	TRBV19	TRBJ2-3	-
CASSVGGGLNEKLFF	TGTGCCAGCAGCGTAGGAGGGGGTCTGAATGAAAAACTGTTTTTT	-	TRBV9	TRBJ1-4	-
CASSVRTGNQPQHF	TGTGCCAGCAGTGTAAGGACAGGCAATCAGCCCCAGCATTTT	-	TRBV2	TRBJ1-5	-
CASSHKPGGASDTQYF	TGTGCCAGCAGCCACAAACCCGGGGGTGCGTCGGATACGCAGTATTTT	-	TRBV7-7	TRBJ2-3	-
CASSPLRAAQYF	TGTGCCAGCAGTCCCCTGCGGGCAGCTCAGTACTTC	-	TRBV2	TRBJ2-4	-
CASSLSSGGRYEQYF	TGTGCCAGCAGCTTATCTAGCGGGGGCCGCTACGAGCAGTACTTC	once	TRBV7-2	TRBJ2-7	TRBD2
CASSEHSLSSGNTIYF	TGTGCCAGCAGTGAACACAGCTTAAGCTCTGGAAACACCATATATTTT	-	TRBV2	TRBJ1-3	-
CASSLTSGGTETQYF	TGCGCCAGCAGCTTGACTAGCGGGGGGACAGAGACCCAGTACTTC	-	TRBV5-1	TRBJ2-5	TRBD2
CASSQLSGTALRSPLHF	TGCGCCAGCAGCCAGTTAAGCGGGACAGCTTTGCGATCACCCCTCCACTTT	few	TRBV4-1	TRBJ1-6	TRBD1
CASTQAGLNFSPLHF	TGTGCCAGTACCCAAGCTGGGTTGAATTTTTCACCCCTCCACTTT	once	TRBV19	TRBJ1-6	-
CSGGGGGTDTQYF	TGCAGCGGGGGAGGGGGAGGCACAGATACGCAGTATTTT	-	TRBV29-1	TRBJ2-3	-